This T cell receptor beta chain was captured by sequencing in a study of PD-1 blockade in classical Hodgkin lymphoma. Relapse after autologous stem cell transplantation occurred in every patient, and brentuximab vedotin exposure varied. On this clone: Its antigen remains unidentified.

Study outcomes and limitations: Significantly greater TCR diversity emerged by C4D1 in CD4+ cells but not CD8+ cells. Newly diagnosed patients reportedly trailed healthy donors in baseline TCR diversity. Newly diagnosed patients and complete responders had comparable diversity at baseline.

Sequencing was performed with immunoSEQ multiplex PCR; in TCRdb, only in-frame clones are kept and a portion is missing. Here the sample spans 41,000 or so clones, about 74% being singletons. Specimen: peripheral blood mononuclear cells (PBMCs), collected at baseline. The sequence was collected from a human donor with classical Hodgkin lymphoma.

As DNA, the CDR3 is TGTGCCAGCAGCCCATCCGGGACTAGCGGGAGGGCCCGGTACGAGCAGTACTTC. It encodes CASSPSGTSGRARYEQYF. The J gene is TRBJ2-5, the V gene TRBV7-8, with 16 bases identical to TRBD2. The J call may be faulty, since TRBJ2-7 better matches the DNA end. In germline, CDR1 is SGHVS, CDR2 FQNEAQ. The CDR3 contains 18 residues.